Below are 20 T cell receptor beta chains sequenced from a single sample in a study of blood T cell repertoires in COVID-19. Clones were sequenced by immunoSEQ multiplex PCR, and TCRdb holds only the in-frame ones, with some missing. This table has 300,000 to 400,000 clones, approximately 88% appearing once. Sequenced: PBMCs or T cells enriched from blood (not recorded which). These receptors were taken from a man under 40 who had recovered from COVID-19.

This sequence joins TRBV27 and TRBJ2-3; possibly TRBD2 for D (6 bases). V was pared by 2 bases and J by 3 bases, with 15 bases between. The CDR3 extends over 16 amino acids. CDR1 MNHEY and CDR2 SMNVEV come from the germline V gene (reference sequence). The CDR3 is CASSLRTRSGTDTQYF. In DNA, the CDR3 is TGTGCCAGCAGTTTACGGACAAGGAGCGGGACAGATACGCAGTATTTT.

The V and J genes are TRBV5-1 and TRBJ2-7, with 7 bases aligning to TRBD1. The CDR3 loop spans 14 amino acids. Germline V gene sequence: CDR1 SGHRS, CDR2 YFSETQ. With 3 bases clipped from V and 9 bases from J, the junction kept 12 bases outside the gene matches. This CDR3 reads CASSSNTDRLGQYF. CDR3 sequence (DNA): TGCGCCAGCAGCTCAAATACGGACAGGCTTGGGCAGTACTTC. Together with reference TRBV5-1 and TRBJ2-7, the CDR3 gives the full variable domain: KAGVTQTPRYLIKTRGQQVTLSCSPISGHRSVSWYQQTPGQGLQFLFEYFSETQRNKGNFPGRFSGRQFSNSRSEMNVSTLELGDSALYLCASSSNTDRLGQYFGPGTRLTVT.

This chain uses TRBV20-1 with TRBJ1-1; D uncertain. Per the germline V gene, CDR1 is DFQATT and CDR2 is SNEGSKA (reference sequence). The length of the CDR3 is 16 residues. V lost 3 bases and J lost 2, with 19 bases in between. CDR3 amino acids: CSASGPGRSVNTEAFF. CDR3 DNA: TGCAGTGCTAGTGGACCGGGGAGGAGCGTCAACACTGAAGCTTTCTTT.

CDR3 loop: CASSLGRLGLSYNEQFF. CDR3 DNA sequence: TGTGCCAGCAGCTTAGGTCGCCTAGGTTTGTCGTACAATGAGCAGTTCTTC. J is TRBJ2-1 and V is TRBV7-9, with D unresolved. V dropped 1 base and J dropped 4 bases, with 17 bases sitting between them. Germline V lookup: CDR1 SEHNR, CDR2 FQNEAQ (reference sequence). This CDR3 spans 17 amino acids.

As regards this clone: The same CDR3 can be traced to other DNA sequences in this sample. The chain is built from TRBV5-1 and TRBJ2-2; no reliable D call. Trimming pared 0 bases from V and 1 base from J, leaving 7 bases between. Germline V gives CDR1 SGHRS, CDR2 YFSETQ. The CDR3 runs to 15 residues. The CDR3 DNA reads as TGCGCCAGCAGCTTGGTCCCAGGGAACACCGGGGAGCTGTTTTTT. Protein product: CASSLVPGNTGELFF.

This chain links TRBV28 with TRBJ1-1; D is unresolved. Germline lookup yields CDR1 MDHEN and CDR2 SYDVKM. The CDR3 sequence is 15 residues long. The ends were cut back, 5 bases at V and 4 bases at J, with 17 bases in the middle. CDR3: CASSPTTVMSTEAFF. Written as DNA, the CDR3 is TGTGCCAGCAGTCCAACCACAGTGATGAGCACTGAAGCTTTCTTT. Drawing the rest from reference TRBV28 and TRBJ1-1, the complete variable domain is DVKVTQSSRYLVKRTGEKVFLECVQDMDHENMFWYRQDPGLGLRLIYFSYDVKMKEKGDIPEGYSVSREKKERFSLILESASTNQTSMYLCASSPTTVMSTEAFFGQGTRLTVV.

This sequence joins TRBV5-1 and TRBJ1-2; D is possibly TRBD1 (6 bases). The germline gives CDR1 SGHRS, CDR2 YFSETQ. The CDR3 is 15 residues long. Deletions cut 7 bases from V and 5 bases from J, with 21 bases between. CDR3: CASRTDSLLSYGYTF. DNA for the CDR3: TGCGCCAGCCGAACGGACAGCCTCTTGTCTTATGGCTACACCTTC.

V is TRBV7-9 and J is TRBJ2-3, with a possible D match to TRBD2 (6 bases). Germline V gene data show CDR1 as SEHNR and CDR2 as FQNEAQ (reference sequence). With 2 bases removed from V and 4 bases from J, the gap between germline ends came to 7 bases. This CDR3 is built from 13 residues. The CDR3: CASSLWGADTQYF. CDR3 sequence (DNA): TGTGCCAGCAGCTTATGGGGGGCAGATACGCAGTATTTT.

The chain links TRBV2 to TRBJ2-1; the D gene is possibly TRBD2 (5 bases). The V gene lost 6 bases and the J gene lost 3 bases, with 15 bases spanning the gap. Germline assignment: CDR1 SNHLY and CDR2 FYNNEI. This CDR3 has 15 residues. In DNA form, the CDR3 reads TGTGCCAGCAGCCCCGGAGGTACCAGCTACAATGAGCAGTTCTTC. Protein product: CASSPGGTSYNEQFF.

The V call is TRBV7-9, the J call TRBJ2-3; a possible D gene is TRBD2 (5 bases). CDR3 size: 13 residues. The germline V gene has CDR1 SEHNR and CDR2 FQNEAQ (reference sequence). V was shortened by 5 bases and J by 4 bases, with 10 bases between the two germline ends. CDR3: CASSKAEADTQYF. CDR3 nucleotide sequence: TGTGCCAGCAGCAAAGCGGAGGCAGATACGCAGTATTTT.

The genes are TRBV5-1 and TRBJ2-1; 9 nucleotides match TRBD1. The CDR3 covers 16 residues. In germline, CDR1 is SGHRS, CDR2 YFSETQ. V trimming: 2 bases; J trimming: 7 bases; junction bases outside the gene matches: 10. The chain's CDR3 is CASSLTPGQGLNEQFF. In DNA, the CDR3 is TGCGCCAGCAGCTTAACTCCGGGACAGGGACTTAATGAGCAGTTCTTC.

DNA of the CDR3: TGTGCCAGCAGTGGCTTTACCGGGACTAGCACCTACAATGAGCAGTTCTTC. It translates to CASSGFTGTSTYNEQFF. The rearrangement joins TRBV6-1 to TRBJ2-1; 9 nucleotides match TRBD2. V dropped 4 bases and J dropped 2; count of bases not matched to a gene: 9. CDR1 is MNHNS and CDR2 is SASEGT in the germline V gene. This CDR3 region has 17 residues.

This clone was counted a single time. This chain joins TRBV6-2 or TRBV6-3 and TRBJ2-7, with TRBD2 identical over 8 bases. The CDR3 loop spans 14 amino acids. The junction had 5 bases not matched to a gene; V was cut back by 5 bases and J by 2 bases. Germline CDR1 is MNHEY and CDR2 is SVGEGT. The chain's CDR3 is CASSPGGKPYEQYF. CDR3 sequence (DNA): TGTGCCAGCAGTCCGGGGGGGAAACCCTACGAGCAGTACTTC.

This clone appeared a few times. The chain uses TRBV12-5 and TRBJ2-1; tentatively, D is TRBD2 (5 bases). The CDR3 loop spans 14 amino acids. Germline V gene sequence: CDR1 LGHNT, CDR2 FRNRAP. The germline V and J ends were trimmed by 6 bases and 8 bases, with 17 bases remaining between them. CDR3 coding DNA: TGTGCTAGTGGGCTGCCGCGGGTATCCGATGAGCAGTTCTTC. Residues: CASGLPRVSDEQFF. The full variable domain, with the rest looked up from reference TRBV12-5 and TRBJ2-1, is DARVTQTPRHKVTEMGQEVTMRCQPILGHNTVFWYRQTMMQGLELLAYFRNRAPLDDSGMPKDRFSAEMPDATLATLKIQPSEPRDSAVYFCASGLPRVSDEQFFGPGTRLTVL.

The rearrangement joins TRBV9 to TRBJ2-7; D remains ambiguous. Trimming took 4 bases from V and 0 from J, leaving 11 bases between them. Germline V CDR1 and CDR2: SGDLS, YYNGEE. This CDR3 region has 14 residues. The CDR3 sequence: CASSRSHSSYEQYF. CDR3 nucleotides: TGTGCCAGCAGCCGTAGTCACAGCTCCTACGAGCAGTACTTC.

The V and J genes are TRBV3-1 (or the pseudogene TRBV3-2) and TRBJ2-7; 7 bases align to TRBD1. V was pared by 2 bases and J by 7 bases, with 11 bases of the junction left unmatched. CDR1 LGHDT and CDR2 YNNKEL come from the germline V gene (reference sequence). This CDR3 region has 15 residues. This CDR3 is CASSQFERDRLEQYF. Here the CDR3 DNA reads TGTGCCAGCAGCCAATTTGAACGGGACAGACTAGAGCAGTACTTC.

As for this clone: Other DNA sequences from this sample encode an identical CDR3 as well. The chain has TRBV28 and TRBJ2-7, with TRBD2 identical over 10 bases. The V gene end was trimmed by 5 bases and the J gene end by 3 bases; junction bases not matched to a gene: 7. The length of the CDR3 is 15 residues. The germline CDR1 and CDR2 sequences are MDHEN and SYDVKM. This CDR3 reads CASSLTQRGGYEQYF. CDR3 sequence (DNA): TGTGCCAGCAGTCTTACCCAGCGGGGGGGCTACGAGCAGTACTTC.

The chain employs TRBV7-2 and TRBJ2-3; 9 bases align to TRBD1. Germline V lookup: CDR1 SGHTA, CDR2 FQGNSA. This CDR3 comprises 14 residues. V was clipped by 4 bases and J by 6 bases; unmatched bases: 5. The CDR3 DNA sequence: TGTGCCAGCAGCTGGGACAGGGCCGTTGATACGCAGTATTTT. It yields the protein CASSWDRAVDTQYF.

The CDR3 protein is CASRGTDNYGYTF. The CDR3 DNA follows: TGTGCCAGCCGCGGGACGGATAACTATGGCTACACCTTC. The rearrangement joins TRBV28 to TRBJ1-2; TRBD1 is a possible D gene (5 bases). This CDR3 is 13 amino acids long. Germline V gene data show CDR1 as MDHEN and CDR2 as SYDVKM. Trimming left V 8 bases short and J 1 base short, with 11 bases between.

The V and J genes are TRBV7-9 and TRBJ1-1, with 8 bases aligning to TRBD1. There are 14 residues in the CDR3. J lost 5 bases, V lost 5 bases, and 7 bases had no gene match. Germline CDR1 reads SEHNR; CDR2 reads FQNEAQ (reference sequence). Here the CDR3 reads CASSTGQGGTEAFF. The CDR3 nucleotides read TGTGCCAGCAGCACCGGACAGGGAGGGACTGAAGCTTTCTTT.